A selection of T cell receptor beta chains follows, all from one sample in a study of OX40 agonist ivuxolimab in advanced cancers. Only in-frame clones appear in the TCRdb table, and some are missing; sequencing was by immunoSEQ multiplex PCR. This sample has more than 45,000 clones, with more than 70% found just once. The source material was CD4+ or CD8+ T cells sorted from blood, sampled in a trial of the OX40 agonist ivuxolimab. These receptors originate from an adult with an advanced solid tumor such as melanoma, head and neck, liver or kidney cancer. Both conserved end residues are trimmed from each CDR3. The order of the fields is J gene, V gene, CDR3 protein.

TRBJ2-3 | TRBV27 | ASSLRASGNTQY
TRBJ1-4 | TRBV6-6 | ASRQTGVDEKLF
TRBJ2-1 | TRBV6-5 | ASRTSGRWANEQF
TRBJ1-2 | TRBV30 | AWSRGARGYGYT
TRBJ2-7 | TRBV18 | ASSPPGTGVLYEQY
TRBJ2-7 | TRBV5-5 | ASSSLAEAYEQY
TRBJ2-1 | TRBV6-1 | ASSQGLAAEQF
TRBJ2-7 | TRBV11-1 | ASSNGGNYEQY
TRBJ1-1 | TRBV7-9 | ASSAEFNTEAF
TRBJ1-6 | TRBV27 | ASSPRQGWSPLH
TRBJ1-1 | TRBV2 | ASRDDRGLVNTEAF
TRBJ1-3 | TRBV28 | ASSLLSSGNTIY
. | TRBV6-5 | ASSYSSSYEQY
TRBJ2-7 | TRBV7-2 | ASSLAGAYEQY
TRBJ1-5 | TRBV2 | ASRLDSPNQPQH